This T cell receptor (beta chain) emerged from a study of cytomegalovirus exposure and HLA in healthy donors (dated 2017 in TCRdb). With regard to the full study: According to a later analysis, one platform produced both the 100 to 150 validation repertoires and the roughly 660 repertoires of the first cohort. The aim of the study was to test whether cataloging public T cell receptors could identify signatures of past pathogen exposure. Besides the first cohort of about 730 subjects, a separate validation cohort made up of over 95 different subjects was used. To predict cytomegalovirus infection status, the study brought together high-throughput TCR immunosequencing, statistical association of individual TCRs with disease status, and machine learning.

Libraries were built with the immunoSEQ multiplex PCR assay. As for the authors' bioinformatics: A statistical classification framework was built for diagnosing cytomegalovirus status from the catalog of TCR beta chain sequences. What TCRdb holds here is the immuneACCESS table cut down to in-frame rearrangements. Part of the clones is not present; checked against another copy, under half of the missing clones reflect an unresolved V gene, and the others are unexplained. The D gene and trimming were derived from the DNA, and the V and J assignments and clone size from that table. Across this sample there are some 61,000 clones, with 97% seen only once. The top ten clones comprise about 1.5% of the sample. Notes on this clone: Its recognized antigen is unknown. Base qualities are not at hand, and no much larger clone is one base apart.

Trimming costs V 3 bases and J 5 bases, and their ends lie 4 bases apart. From the cysteine through the phenylalanine, the CDR3 covers 10 amino acids. Only the CDR3 region is kept as DNA, spanning 30 bases read in frame from base 1. Via the germline V gene, CDR1 is SQVTM and CDR2 ANQGSEA. The paper's findings and limits, for the study overall: In both the original and validation cohorts, the classifier was reported to diagnose cytomegalovirus status with high specificity and sensitivity. A later analysis had no HLA typing for the validation cohort, so co-occurrence there was scored across all 110 or so repertoires. A later analysis found that TCRs clustered in the first cohort also tended to co-occur in the 120 validation repertoires, with 94% of cluster scores above 0. The authors suggested that the approach could potentially be extended to other disease states and immunological phenotypes. Most TCR sequences were observed very rarely across donors, whereas some public TCRs were present in many individuals. In vitro tests confirmed that a few of the cytomegalovirus-associated TCR beta chains recognize cytomegalovirus antigens. In the study, around 150 TCR beta chains were listed as associated with cytomegalovirus.

Separate from the approximately 700-subject first cohort, the validation cohort of 90 to 150 subjects was the group to which the donors belonged. This TCR came from a woman in her late teens or twenties in good health and CMV-seropositive. The sample was PBMCs. The rearranged segments are TRBV29-1 and TRBJ2-5; no D gene call is confident. This receptor carries the CDR3 CSVDRETQYF. In nucleotide form, the sequence is TGCAGCGTTGACCGGGAGACCCAGTACTTC.